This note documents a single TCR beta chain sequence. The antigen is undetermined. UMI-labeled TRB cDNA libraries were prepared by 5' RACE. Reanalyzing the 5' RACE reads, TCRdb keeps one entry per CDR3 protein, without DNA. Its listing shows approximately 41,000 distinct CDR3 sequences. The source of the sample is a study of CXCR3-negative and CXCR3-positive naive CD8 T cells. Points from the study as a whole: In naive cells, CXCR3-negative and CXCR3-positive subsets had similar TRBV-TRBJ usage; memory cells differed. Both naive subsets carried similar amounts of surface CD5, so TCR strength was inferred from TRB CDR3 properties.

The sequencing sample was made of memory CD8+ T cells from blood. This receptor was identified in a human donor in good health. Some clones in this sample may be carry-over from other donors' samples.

CDR3 sequence reads: CASSSLRTDYYEQYF. V is TRBV6-2 or TRBV6-3 and J is TRBJ2-7; there is no DNA to check the TCRdb D call of TRBD1. This CDR3 is 15 amino acids long. Germline values: CDR1 MNHEY, CDR2 SVGEGT.